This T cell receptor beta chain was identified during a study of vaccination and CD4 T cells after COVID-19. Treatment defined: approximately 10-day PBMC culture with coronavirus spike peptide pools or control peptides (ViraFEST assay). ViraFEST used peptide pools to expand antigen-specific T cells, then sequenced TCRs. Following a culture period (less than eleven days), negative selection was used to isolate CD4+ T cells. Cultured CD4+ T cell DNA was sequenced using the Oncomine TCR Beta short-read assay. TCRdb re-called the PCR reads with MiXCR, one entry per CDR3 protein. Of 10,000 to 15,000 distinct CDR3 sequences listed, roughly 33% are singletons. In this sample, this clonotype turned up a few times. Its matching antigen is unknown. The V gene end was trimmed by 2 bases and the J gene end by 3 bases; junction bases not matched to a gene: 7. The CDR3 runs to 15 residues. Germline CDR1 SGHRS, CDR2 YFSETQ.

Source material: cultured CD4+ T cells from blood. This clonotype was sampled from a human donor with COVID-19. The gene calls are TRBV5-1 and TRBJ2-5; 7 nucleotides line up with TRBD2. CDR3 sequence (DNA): TGCGCCAGCAGCTTAGCCCTAGCGGATGAAGAGACCCAGTACTTC. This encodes CASSLALADEETQYF.